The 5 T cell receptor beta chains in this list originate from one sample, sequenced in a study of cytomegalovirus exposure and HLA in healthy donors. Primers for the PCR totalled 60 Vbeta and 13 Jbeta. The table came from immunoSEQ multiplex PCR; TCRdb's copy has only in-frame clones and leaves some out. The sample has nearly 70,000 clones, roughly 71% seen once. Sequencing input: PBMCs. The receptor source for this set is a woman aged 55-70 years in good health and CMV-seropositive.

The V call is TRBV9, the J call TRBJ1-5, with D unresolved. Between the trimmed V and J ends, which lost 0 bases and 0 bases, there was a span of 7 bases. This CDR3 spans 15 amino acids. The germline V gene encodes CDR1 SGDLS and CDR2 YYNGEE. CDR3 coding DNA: TGTGCCAGCAGCGTAGACAGCTATAGCAATCAGCCCCAGCATTTT. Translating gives CASSVDSYSNQPQHF.

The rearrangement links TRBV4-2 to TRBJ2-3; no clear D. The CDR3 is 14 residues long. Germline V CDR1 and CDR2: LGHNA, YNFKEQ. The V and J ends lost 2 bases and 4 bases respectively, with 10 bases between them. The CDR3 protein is CASSQSAGADTQYF. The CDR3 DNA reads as TGTGCCAGCAGCCAAAGTGCCGGAGCAGATACGCAGTATTTT.

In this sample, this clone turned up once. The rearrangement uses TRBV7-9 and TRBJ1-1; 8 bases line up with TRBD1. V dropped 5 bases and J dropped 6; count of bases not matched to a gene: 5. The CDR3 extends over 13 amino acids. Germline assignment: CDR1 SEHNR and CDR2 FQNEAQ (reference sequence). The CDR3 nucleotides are TGTGCCAGCAGCGCAGACAGGGGTCCTGAAGCTTTCTTT. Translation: CASSADRGPEAFF. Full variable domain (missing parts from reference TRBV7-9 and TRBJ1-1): DTGVSQNPRHKITKRGQNVTFRCDPISEHNRLYWYRQTLGQGPEFLTYFQNEAQLEKSRLLSDRFSAERPKGSFSTLEIQRTEQGDSAMYLCASSADRGPEAFFGQGTRLTVV.

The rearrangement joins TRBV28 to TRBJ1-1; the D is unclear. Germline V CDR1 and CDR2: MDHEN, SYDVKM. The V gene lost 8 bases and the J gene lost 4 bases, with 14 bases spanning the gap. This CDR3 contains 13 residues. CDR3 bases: TGTGCCAGCTCGCCGAGGGCGGGCACTGAAGCTTTCTTT. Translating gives CASSPRAGTEAFF.

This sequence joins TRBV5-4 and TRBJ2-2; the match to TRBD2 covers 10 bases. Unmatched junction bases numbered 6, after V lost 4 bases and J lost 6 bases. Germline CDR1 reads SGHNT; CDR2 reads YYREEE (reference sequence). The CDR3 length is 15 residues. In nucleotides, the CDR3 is TGTGCCAGCAGCAGAAGCGGGAGGGCCTCCGGGGAGCTGTTTTTT. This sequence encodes CASSRSGRASGELFF.